One and the same sample provided the 22 T cell receptor beta chains below, sequenced in a study of cytomegalovirus exposure and HLA in healthy donors (dated by TCRdb to about 2017). Library preparation was by the immunoSEQ multiplex PCR assay. For the multiplex PCR, a mixture combining 60 forward primers for TCR Vbeta segments and 13 reverse primers for TCR Jbeta segments was used. TCRdb limited this immuneACCESS table to in-frame rearrangements with V and J called. A share of clones is missing; checked studies link under half to unresolved V genes, and the rest is unexplained. In all, the sample holds about 150,000 clones, and around 75% of those were seen once. Over 1.3% of the sample is taken by the ten largest. Sequencing input: PBMCs. The receptors were sampled from a man aged 18 to 30 in good health and CMV-seronegative.

The CDR3 here is CASSAMDFLGEQFF. DNA of the CDR3: TGCGCCAGCAGCGCAATGGACTTTTTAGGTGAGCAGTTCTTC. The chain recombines TRBV5-1 with TRBJ2-1; D may be TRBD2 (5 bases). This CDR3 contains 14 residues. Germline V gene lookup returns CDR1 SGHRS and CDR2 YFSETQ. Trimming removed 4 bases from V and 9 bases from J, with 17 bases in between.

This chain connects TRBV5-1 to TRBJ2-3; D gene uncertain. CDR1 is SGHRS, CDR2 YFSETQ, per germline. Deletions cut 2 bases from V and 0 bases from J, with 10 bases between. The CDR3 has 15 residues. In nucleotides, the CDR3 is TGCGCCAGCAGCTTCAGCCAGGCTAGCACAGATACGCAGTATTTT. It specifies CASSFSQASTDTQYF.

The chain combines TRBV7-2 with TRBJ2-5; D gene uncertain. Trimming stripped 6 bases from V and 1 base from J, with 6 bases between. Germline CDR1 SGHTA, CDR2 FQGNSA. The CDR3 is 12 amino acids. The CDR3 DNA reads TGTGCCAGCAGTCTCCCCCAAGAGACCCAGTACTTC. This gives the protein CASSLPQETQYF.

This chain uses TRBV5-6 with TRBJ2-1; possibly TRBD2 for D (5 bases). The CDR3 consists of 15 residues. Germline V CDR1 and CDR2: SGHDT, YYEEEE. Trimming removed 1 base from V and 5 bases from J, with 13 bases in between. The CDR3 bases are TGTGCCAGCAGCTTGTCGGCTAGCATGAACAATGAGCAGTTCTTC. This sequence encodes CASSLSASMNNEQFF.

With regard to this clone: This CDR3 is also generated by other DNA sequences in the sample. The chain is built from TRBV9 and TRBJ2-6; possibly TRBD1 for D (6 bases). The V gene's germline CDR1 is SGDLS and CDR2 YYNGEE. CDR3 length: 19 amino acids. Trimming removed 0 bases from V and 2 bases from J, with 18 bases in between. CDR3 bases: TGTGCCAGCAGCGTAGACGAGGCCAGGGGAGAGGCTGGGGCCAACGTCCTGACTTTC. Encoded protein: CASSVDEARGEAGANVLTF. Full variable domain (remainder filled in from reference TRBV9 and TRBJ2-6): DSGVTQTPKHLITATGQRVTLRCSPRSGDLSVYWYQQSLDQGLQFLIQYYNGEERAKGNILERFSAQQFPDLHSELNLSSLELGDSALYFCASSVDEARGEAGANVLTFGAGSRLTVL.

The gene calls are TRBV28 and TRBJ1-2; TRBD1 might be the D (5 bases). The CDR3 loop spans 13 amino acids. The ends were cut back, 2 bases at V and 4 bases at J, with 8 bases in the middle. The germline V gene has CDR1 MDHEN and CDR2 SYDVKM. The CDR3 sequence: CASSLGAAYGYTF. The DNA of the CDR3 is TGTGCCAGCAGTTTAGGGGCGGCCTATGGCTACACCTTC.

This sequence joins TRBV5-6 and TRBJ1-3; possible D gene TRBD1, 6 bases. The ends were cut back, 5 bases at V and 3 bases at J, with 18 bases in the middle. This CDR3 has 16 amino acids. Per germline, CDR1 SGHDT and CDR2 YYEEEE. The CDR3 is CASRPGSGAIGNTIYF. The CDR3, as DNA: TGTGCCAGCAGACCCGGCTCAGGGGCGATTGGAAACACCATATATTTT.

For this clone: Germline and junction disagree at one end, which may indicate a read error. The chain links TRBV7-9 to TRBJ1-2; D uncertain. Germline assignment: CDR1 SEHNR and CDR2 FQNEAQ (reference sequence). The CDR3 is made up of 15 amino acids. DNA of the CDR3: TGTTCCAGCAGCCTCCCGGGTGACGTGGGCTATGGCTACACCTTC. Residues: CSSSLPGDVGYGYTF.

The J gene is TRBJ2-7, the V gene TRBV6-1; 7 bases map to TRBD2. This CDR3 region has 13 residues. J gave up 5 bases and V 8 bases, and 9 bases lay outside the gene matches. Germline CDR1 MNHNS, CDR2 SASEGT. In DNA form, the CDR3 reads TGTGCCAGCGGGTCTAGCGGTACGCACGAGCAGTACTTC. It yields the protein CASGSSGTHEQYF.

This clone has only a few counts. V is TRBV7-9 and J is TRBJ2-5; no firm D call. Germline-derived CDR1 and CDR2 are SEHNR and FQNEAQ (reference sequence). The V end was cut by 5 bases, the J end by 1 base, with 2 bases between. The CDR3 extends over 11 amino acids. The CDR3 loop is CASSLQETQYF. As DNA, the CDR3 is TGTGCCAGCAGCCTCCAAGAGACCCAGTACTTC.

This clone came up a few times. The rearrangement joins TRBV15 to TRBJ2-7; 10 bases agree with TRBD1. The germline V gene has CDR1 LNHNV and CDR2 YYDKDF (reference sequence). V was pared by 5 bases and J by 2 bases, with 6 bases of the junction left unmatched. CDR3 size: 15 residues. The CDR3 spells CATSPTGQGTYEQYF. The CDR3 nucleotides are TGTGCCACCAGCCCAACGGGACAGGGGACCTACGAGCAGTACTTC.

The V gene is TRBV19, the J gene TRBJ2-7; D might be TRBD1 (6 bases). V gave up 5 bases and J gave up 0 bases, with 11 bases separating them. CDR3 length: 14 residues. In germline, CDR1 is LNHDA, CDR2 SQIVND (reference sequence). CDR3 DNA: TGTGCCAGTAGTGACAGGCCAAACTCCTACGAGCAGTACTTC. Translation gives CASSDRPNSYEQYF.

The J gene is TRBJ2-7, the V gene TRBV27; tentatively, D is TRBD2 (5 bases). The CDR3 runs 14 residues. The germline V gene encodes CDR1 MNHEY and CDR2 SMNVEV (reference sequence). V was shortened by 5 bases and J by 2 bases, with 13 bases between the two germline ends. CDR3 DNA: TGTGCCAGCAGTCCCAGCGAGGGTCCCTACGAGCAGTACTTC. The encoded protein is CASSPSEGPYEQYF.

V usage is TRBV28 and J usage is TRBJ2-7; 11 nucleotides align to TRBD2. The CDR3 runs 15 residues. Germline CDR1 reads MDHEN; CDR2 reads SYDVKM. V shed 1 base and J 7 bases; nucleotides not matched to a gene: 6. The CDR3 bases are TGTGCCAGCAGTTTATTTAGCGGGAGGGCAAGGGAGCAGTACTTC. Its translation: CASSLFSGRAREQYF.

This chain connects TRBV11-2 to TRBJ2-1, with D uncertain. This CDR3 has 14 amino acids. Germline V gene data show CDR1 as SGHAT and CDR2 as FQNNGV. Trimming stripped 5 bases from V and 8 bases from J, with 16 bases between. The CDR3 is CASSLGYSSDEQFF. The CDR3 bases are TGTGCCAGCAGCCTAGGATACTCTTCGGATGAGCAGTTCTTC. The variable domain in full, with the rest retrieved from reference TRBV11-2 and TRBJ2-1, is EAGVAQSPRYKIIEKRQSVAFWCNPISGHATLYWYQQILGQGPKLLIQFQNNGVVDDSQLPKDRFSAERLKGVDSTLKIQPAKLEDSAVYLCASSLGYSSDEQFFGPGTRLTVL.

This clone showed up just once. This chain uses TRBV7-2 with TRBJ2-2; 8 bases fit TRBD2. The CDR3 length is 13 residues. Germline V gene sequence: CDR1 SGHTA, CDR2 FQGNSA. J lost 9 bases, V lost 10 bases, and 10 bases had no gene match. CDR3 in amino acids: CATSGGGSRELFF. The CDR3 coding sequence is TGTGCCACCTCGGGGGGGGGTTCGAGGGAGCTGTTTTTT.

V and J are TRBV4-3 and TRBJ2-2, with D unresolved. The V end was cut by 2 bases, the J end by 2 bases, with 3 bases between. Germline CDR1 reads LGHNA; CDR2 reads YSLEER. This CDR3 spans 13 amino acids. The CDR3 sequence is CASSQLNTGELFF. The CDR3 coding sequence is TGCGCCAGCAGCCAACTAAACACCGGGGAGCTGTTTTTT.

The chain carries TRBV2 and TRBJ2-3; 10 bases are a match to TRBD2. Germline lookup yields CDR1 SNHLY and CDR2 FYNNEI. The V gene end was trimmed by 8 bases and the J gene end by 0 bases; junction bases not matched to a gene: 8. This CDR3 has 16 residues. The CDR3 spells CASRLAGSRSTDTQYF. The CDR3 nucleotides are TGTGCCAGCCGACTAGCGGGCTCGAGGAGCACAGATACGCAGTATTTT.

The chain joins TRBV27 to TRBJ1-5, with TRBD1 as a possible D gene (5 bases). CDR3 length: 14 amino acids. V gave up 2 bases and J gave up 4 bases, with 9 bases separating them. CDR1 MNHEY and CDR2 SMNVEV come from the germline V gene (reference sequence). CDR3: CASSLGGGNQPQHF. CDR3 coding DNA: TGTGCCAGCAGTTTAGGGGGAGGGAATCAGCCCCAGCATTTT.

This chain links TRBV27 with TRBJ2-6, with D tentatively TRBD1 (5 bases). This CDR3 has 16 amino acids. Trimming took 5 bases from V and 0 from J, leaving 11 bases between them. From germline, CDR1 is MNHEY and CDR2 SMNVEV (reference sequence). CDR3 DNA: TGTGCCAGCAGTCCTACGACAGCCTCTGGGGCCAACGTCCTGACTTTC. As protein: CASSPTTASGANVLTF.

This clone was detected a few times. The V call is TRBV4-3, the J call TRBJ2-2, with D uncertain. Germline lookup yields CDR1 LGHNA and CDR2 YSLEER. The CDR3 runs 17 residues. V lost 0 bases and J 6 bases, leaving 17 bases between the germline ends. The CDR3 DNA reads TGCGCCAGCAGCCAAGATCCCGGCGCGTTCCAGGCCGGGGAGCTGTTTTTT. Translation gives CASSQDPGAFQAGELFF.

This clone was seen a few times. This chain links TRBV19 with TRBJ2-5; 7 bases line up with TRBD2. Germline CDR1 reads LNHDA; CDR2 reads SQIVND (reference sequence). J lost 5 bases, V lost 6 bases, and 6 bases had no gene match. The CDR3 has 13 residues. The CDR3 here is CASSEGGTETQYF. In DNA, the CDR3 is TGTGCCAGTAGCGAGGGAGGGACGGAGACCCAGTACTTC.